These T cell receptor beta chains were read from a single sample in a study of cytomegalovirus exposure and HLA in healthy donors. Sequencing was performed with immunoSEQ multiplex PCR; in TCRdb, only in-frame clones are kept and a portion is missing. The sample holds approximately 67,000 clones, 65% to 70% seen once. The specimen sequenced was PBMCs. These receptors all come from a woman aged 25 to 39 in good health and CMV-seronegative. Each CDR3 is given with its conserved first and last residue. D genes are given only for firm matches. Only some rows state a clone size, as once, few, many or a class for expanded clones.

CDR3aa	CDR3nt	v_gene	j_gene	d_gene	abundance
CASSAGVGYTF	TGTGCCAGCAGTGCGGGAGTTGGCTACACCTTC	TRBV6-6	TRBJ1-2	NA	NA
CASSLGTDRGQPQHF	TGCGCCAGCAGCTTGGGAACTGACAGGGGTCAGCCCCAGCATTTT	TRBV5-1	TRBJ1-5	TRBD1	NA
CASRRGITGELFF	TGTGCCAGCAGACGGGGAATCACCGGGGAGCTGTTTTTT	TRBV6-1	TRBJ2-2	NA	NA
CASSPAPPGGMNTGELFF	TGTGCCAGCTCACCCGCGCCACCGGGGGGGATGAACACCGGGGAGCTGTTTTTT	TRBV18	TRBJ2-2	TRBD2	once
CASSLGRGGPYGYTF	TGTGCCAGCAGCTTAGGCCGGGGGGGGCCCTATGGCTACACCTTC	TRBV11-2	TRBJ1-2	NA	once
CASSPRTGAGDYGYTF	TGTGCCAGTAGTCCAAGGACAGGGGCGGGGGACTATGGCTACACCTTC	TRBV19	TRBJ1-2	TRBD1	NA
CASSLGPRGYQETQYF	TGTGCCAGCAGCTTGGGACCGCGGGGGTACCAAGAGACCCAGTACTTC	TRBV5-4	TRBJ2-5	TRBD2	NA
CASSPTTGRGYTF	TGCGCCAGCAGCCCCACGACAGGGAGAGGCTACACCTTC	TRBV4-1	TRBJ1-2	TRBD1	NA
CASSLGDRDYGYTF	TGTGCCAGCAGTTTAGGGGACAGGGACTATGGCTACACCTTC	TRBV28	TRBJ1-2	TRBD1	NA
CSAAKGGYTF	TGCAGTGCTGCGAAGGGGGGCTACACCTTC	TRBV20-1	TRBJ1-2	NA	NA
CASSRDRSYEQYF	TGTGCCAGCAGCCGCGACAGGTCCTACGAGCAGTACTTC	TRBV7-2	TRBJ2-7	NA	NA
CASSPDRGRINEQFF	TGTGCCAGCAGCCCTGACAGGGGACGTATCAATGAGCAGTTCTTC	TRBV5-4	TRBJ2-1	TRBD1	NA
CAGSPTGVNEQFF	TGTGCCGGCAGCCCGACAGGGGTAAATGAGCAGTTCTTC	TRBV6-6	TRBJ2-1	TRBD1	NA
CASSLLAGGRKTQYF	TGTGCCAGCAGCTTGCTAGCGGGGGGGCGGAAGACCCAGTACTTC	TRBV5-6	TRBJ2-5	TRBD2	once
CASSLTRNTGELFF	TGTGCCAGCTCCTTAACACGGAACACCGGGGAGCTGTTTTTT	TRBV6-4	TRBJ2-2	NA	NA
CASSPGQGGFEEQYF	TGTGCCAGCAGCCCCGGACAGGGTGGGTTTGAAGAGCAGTACTTC	TRBV11-2	TRBJ2-7	TRBD1	NA
CASWGRQGLNQPQHF	TGTGCCAGCTGGGGGCGGCAGGGCCTAAATCAGCCCCAGCATTTT	TRBV6-5	TRBJ1-5	NA	few
CASRPQGAVETQYF	TGTGCCAGCAGACCTCAGGGGGCGGTAGAGACCCAGTACTTC	TRBV7-2	TRBJ2-5	TRBD1	NA
CASSLGAGGTEAFF	TGCGCCAGCAGCTTGGGGGCAGGGGGCACTGAAGCTTTCTTT	TRBV5-1	TRBJ1-1	TRBD1	NA
CASSRGQGAIEAFF	TGTGCCAGCAGCCGGGGACAGGGGGCGATTGAAGCTTTCTTT	TRBV6-5	TRBJ1-1	TRBD1	few
CASTESYSNQPQHF	TGTGCCAGTACCGAAAGCTATAGCAATCAGCCCCAGCATTTT	TRBV19	TRBJ1-5	NA	NA
CATSSDRGLKEKLFF	TGTGCCACCAGCAGTGACAGGGGACTCAAAGAAAAACTGTTTTTT	TRBV15	TRBJ1-4	TRBD1	few